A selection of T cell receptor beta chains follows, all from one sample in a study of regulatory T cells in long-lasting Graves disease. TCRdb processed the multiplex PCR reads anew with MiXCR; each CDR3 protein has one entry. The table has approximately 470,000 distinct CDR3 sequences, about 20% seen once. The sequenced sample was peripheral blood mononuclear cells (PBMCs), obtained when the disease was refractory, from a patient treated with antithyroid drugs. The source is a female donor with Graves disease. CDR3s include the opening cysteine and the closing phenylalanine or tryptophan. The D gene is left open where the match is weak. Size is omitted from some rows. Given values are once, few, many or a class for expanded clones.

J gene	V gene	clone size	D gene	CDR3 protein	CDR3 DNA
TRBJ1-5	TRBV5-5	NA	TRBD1	CASSLWGTGQIQPQHF	TGTGCCAGCAGCTTGTGGGGGACAGGGCAAATACAGCCCCAGCATTTT
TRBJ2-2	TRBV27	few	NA	CASSFSSGELFF	TGTGCCAGCAGTTTTTCAAGCGGGGAGCTGTTTTTT
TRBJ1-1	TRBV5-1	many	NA	CASSSPDTDTEAFF	TGCGCCAGCAGCTCCCCGGACACTGACACTGAAGCTTTCTTT
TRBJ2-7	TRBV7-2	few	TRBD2	CASRYSGKFDEQYF	TGTGCCAGCAGATATAGCGGGAAATTCGACGAGCAGTACTTC
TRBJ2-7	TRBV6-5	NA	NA	CASSYAGTPEYEQYF	TGTGCCAGCAGTTACGCGGGTACACCCGAGTACGAGCAGTACTTC
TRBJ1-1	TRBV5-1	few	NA	CASSSGQPLANTEAFF	TGCGCCAGCAGTAGCGGACAGCCCTTAGCGAACACTGAAGCTTTCTTT
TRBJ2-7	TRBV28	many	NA	CASSFSPGYEQYF	TGTGCCAGCAGTTTTTCCCCGGGGTACGAGCAGTACTTC
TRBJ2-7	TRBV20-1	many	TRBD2	CSARDAVAGADEQYF	TGCAGTGCTAGAGATGCGGTAGCGGGAGCAGACGAGCAGTACTTC
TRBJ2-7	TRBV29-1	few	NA	CSVEADGYEQYF	TGCAGCGTTGAAGCAGACGGTTACGAGCAGTACTTC
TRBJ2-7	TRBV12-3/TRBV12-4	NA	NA	CATNDRGGSYEQYF	TGTGCCACCAACGACAGAGGGGGGTCCTACGAGCAGTACTTC
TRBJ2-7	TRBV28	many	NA	CASSFVGSPYEQYF	TGTGCCAGCAGTTTTGTAGGGAGTCCCTACGAGCAGTACTTC
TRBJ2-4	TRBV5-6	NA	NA	CASSSRVFGAKNIQYF	TGTGCCAGCAGCTCTCGGGTCTTCGGCGCCAAAAACATTCAGTACTTC
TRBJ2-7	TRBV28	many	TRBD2	CASSFSGIYEQYF	TGTGCCAGCAGTTTTAGCGGGATCTACGAGCAGTACTTC
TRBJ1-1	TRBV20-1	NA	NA	CSAREGTEAFF	TGCAGTGCTAGAGAGGGCACTGAAGCTTTCTTT
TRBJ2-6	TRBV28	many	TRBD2	CASSRAGPSPGANVLTF	TGTGCCAGCAGCCGAGCGGGACCCTCACCTGGGGCCAACGTCCTGACTTTC
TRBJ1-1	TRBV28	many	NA	CASQRDGRPEAFF	TGTGCCAGCCAAAGAGATGGGAGGCCTGAAGCTTTCTTT
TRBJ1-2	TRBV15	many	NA	CATSRPTRTAEDGYTF	TGTGCCACCAGCAGACCAACACGGACGGCGGAGGATGGCTACACCTTC
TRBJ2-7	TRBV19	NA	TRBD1	CASSLQGANEQYF	TGTGCCAGTAGTCTGCAGGGGGCGAACGAGCAGTACTTC
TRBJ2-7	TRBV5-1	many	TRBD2	CASSLEPSGRPEQYF	TGCGCCAGCAGCTTGGAACCTAGCGGGAGACCCGAGCAGTACTTC
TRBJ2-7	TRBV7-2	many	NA	CASSKRYEQYF	TGTGCCAGCAGCAAACGTTACGAGCAGTACTTC
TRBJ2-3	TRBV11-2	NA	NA	CASSSVGGQYF	TGTGCCAGCAGCTCCGTTGGGGGGCAGTATTTT
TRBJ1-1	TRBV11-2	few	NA	CASSLARTSNTEAFF	TGTGCCAGCAGCTTAGCCAGGACATCGAACACTGAAGCTTTCTTT
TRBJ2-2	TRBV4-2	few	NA	CASSHERNTGELFF	TGTGCCAGCAGCCATGAAAGGAACACCGGGGAGCTGTTTTTT
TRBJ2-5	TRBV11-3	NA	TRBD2	CASSPWTSPTETQYF	TGTGCCAGCAGCCCCTGGACTAGTCCCACGGAGACCCAGTACTTC
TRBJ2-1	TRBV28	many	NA	CASSFLGRANEQFF	TGTGCCAGCAGTTTCTTAGGCAGGGCCAATGAGCAGTTCTTC
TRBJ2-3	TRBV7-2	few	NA	CASSLSPHGTDTQYF	TGTGCCAGCAGCTTAAGTCCCCACGGCACAGATACGCAGTATTTT
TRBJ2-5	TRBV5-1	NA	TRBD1	CASSLGQFQETQYF	TGCGCCAGCAGCCTGGGACAGTTCCAAGAGACCCAGTACTTC
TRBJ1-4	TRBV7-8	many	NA	CASSLSRTGEKLFF	TGTGCCAGCAGCCTCTCTCGAACCGGAGAAAAACTGTTTTTT
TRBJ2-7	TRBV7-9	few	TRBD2	CASSYSFGTSGYEQYF	TGTGCCAGCAGCTACTCTTTCGGGACTAGCGGCTACGAGCAGTACTTC
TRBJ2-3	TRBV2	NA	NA	CASSEGFRRTSTDTQYF	TGTGCCAGCAGTGAGGGGTTTCGCAGAACTAGCACAGATACGCAGTATTTT
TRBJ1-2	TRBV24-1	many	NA	CATSDLRGNYGYTF	TGTGCCACCAGTGATTTGCGGGGAAACTATGGCTACACCTTC
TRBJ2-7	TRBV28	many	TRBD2	CASKNSGSSYEQYF	TGTGCCAGCAAAAATAGCGGGAGCTCCTACGAGCAGTACTTC
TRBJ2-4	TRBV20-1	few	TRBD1	CSAGGQLAKNIQYF	TGCAGTGCTGGGGGACAGCTAGCCAAAAACATTCAGTACTTC
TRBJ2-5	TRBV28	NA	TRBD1	CASSFYGQAQETQYF	TGTGCCAGCAGTTTTTACGGACAGGCTCAAGAGACCCAGTACTTC
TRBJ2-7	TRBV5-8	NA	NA	CASSWPQVHEQYF	TGTGCCAGCAGCTGGCCTCAAGTCCACGAGCAGTACTTC
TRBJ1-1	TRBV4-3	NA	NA	CASSQDKWGPNTEAFF	TGCGCCAGCAGCCAAGATAAGTGGGGTCCGAACACTGAAGCTTTCTTT